This section outlines one T cell receptor beta chain sequence together with its context. Its antigen is unknown. Base-call qualities are not available, and no considerably larger clone is one nucleotide away. The sample belongs to a study of spatial heterogeneity in lung cancer (dated by TCRdb to about 2019). About the full investigation: Beta-chain transcripts were consistently detected in greater numbers than alpha-chain transcripts, which likely reflected higher beta-chain transcript abundance. In tumor regions, TCR transcript counts showed a strong correlation with a T cell transcriptional module score derived from matched bulk RNA-seq. In the raw uncorrected reads, each unique combination of TCR and UMI appeared more than ten times on average. TCR alpha and beta repertoires were quantitatively compared across multiple tumor regions, matched nontumor lung and blood in non-small cell lung cancer. Nonsynonymous mutation counts, determined by whole-exome sequencing of tumor tissue, were related to features of the TCR repertoire. Both alpha and beta chains were TCR-sequenced in 200 to 250 tumor regions, some 64 matched nontumor lung samples and roughly 54 PBMC samples obtained at surgery.

The method was 5' RACE. Sequencing was carried out with a NextSeq 500. In the TCR library protocol, a unique molecular identifier was attached to each TCR cDNA molecule so that PCR and sequencing errors could be corrected. Per the source publication's procedure: TCR identification, UMI-based error correction and CDR3 extraction were all carried out with Decombinator tools. TCRs above a frequency of 2 per 1,000, corresponding to the top 1% of the tumor frequency distribution, were defined as expanded. Expanded tumor TCRs statistically deemed absent (corrected P<0.05) from at least one tumor region were classed as regional, and all other expanded tumor TCRs were classed as ubiquitous. Renyi diversity was calculated using the R vegan package after each repertoire was subsampled 100 times to 5,000 TCRs. CDR3 similarity networks were constructed using string-kernel similarity of amino acid triplets, with links drawn between CDR3s whose pairwise similarity was above 0.82. TCRdb reran the public reads through fastp at Q25 and MiXCR, keeping productive beta chains. Identical CDR3 protein sequences are pooled into one entry, listed with their most common genes and DNA. The V and J calls were not made by the authors but by TCRdb's processing. The sample table records around 15,000 distinct CDR3 sequences; 6.8% of these occur just once. The ten largest clones represent about 18% of the sample.

The sample's time point, from its label and the paper: sample taken at primary tumor resection. The donors were 65 to 90 patients from the lung TRACERx cohort who had early-stage, untreated non-small cell lung cancer. Without any cell sorting, TCR sequencing was performed on whole RNA extracted either from tumor and nontumor lung tissue or from cryopreserved PBMC samples. Only patients with enough RNA available from two or more tumor regions were chosen for TCR sequencing. Before selection, tumor and adjacent nontumor lung specimens were reviewed by a lung pathologist. The germline V and J ends show losses of 5 bases and 5 bases respectively, and no gene match explains 7 bases of the junction. Taken from the germline V gene, the CDR1 and CDR2 loops are MNHNS and SASEGT. Inclusive of the bounding cysteine and phenylalanine, the CDR3 is 14 residues long. Only the CDR3 DNA stays, 42 bases, in frame from base 1.

The study at large found these results: TCR-seq coverage of tumor T cells was estimated to be only about 6.7% for alpha chains and more than 11% for beta chains. Additional single-cell paired TCR alpha and beta sequencing was considered necessary to confirm, at a functional level, the hypothesis that regional TCRs recognize regional mutations. The tumor nonsynonymous mutation count correlated with the number of expanded alpha and beta TCRs within the tumor. The count of ubiquitous expanded TCRs correlated with the count of ubiquitous nonsynonymous mutations, and the count of regional expanded TCRs correlated with the count of regional nonsynonymous mutations.

The rearrangement combines TRBV6-1 with TRBJ2-7; 9 junctional bases match TRBD1. This TCR came from a female donor with early-stage non-small cell lung cancer. The source was lung tumor tissue, collected at surgery. The nucleotide sequence is given as TGTGCCAGCAGTAGACAGGGGGATCGGGACGAGCAGTACTTC. The translation is CASSRQGDRDEQYF.